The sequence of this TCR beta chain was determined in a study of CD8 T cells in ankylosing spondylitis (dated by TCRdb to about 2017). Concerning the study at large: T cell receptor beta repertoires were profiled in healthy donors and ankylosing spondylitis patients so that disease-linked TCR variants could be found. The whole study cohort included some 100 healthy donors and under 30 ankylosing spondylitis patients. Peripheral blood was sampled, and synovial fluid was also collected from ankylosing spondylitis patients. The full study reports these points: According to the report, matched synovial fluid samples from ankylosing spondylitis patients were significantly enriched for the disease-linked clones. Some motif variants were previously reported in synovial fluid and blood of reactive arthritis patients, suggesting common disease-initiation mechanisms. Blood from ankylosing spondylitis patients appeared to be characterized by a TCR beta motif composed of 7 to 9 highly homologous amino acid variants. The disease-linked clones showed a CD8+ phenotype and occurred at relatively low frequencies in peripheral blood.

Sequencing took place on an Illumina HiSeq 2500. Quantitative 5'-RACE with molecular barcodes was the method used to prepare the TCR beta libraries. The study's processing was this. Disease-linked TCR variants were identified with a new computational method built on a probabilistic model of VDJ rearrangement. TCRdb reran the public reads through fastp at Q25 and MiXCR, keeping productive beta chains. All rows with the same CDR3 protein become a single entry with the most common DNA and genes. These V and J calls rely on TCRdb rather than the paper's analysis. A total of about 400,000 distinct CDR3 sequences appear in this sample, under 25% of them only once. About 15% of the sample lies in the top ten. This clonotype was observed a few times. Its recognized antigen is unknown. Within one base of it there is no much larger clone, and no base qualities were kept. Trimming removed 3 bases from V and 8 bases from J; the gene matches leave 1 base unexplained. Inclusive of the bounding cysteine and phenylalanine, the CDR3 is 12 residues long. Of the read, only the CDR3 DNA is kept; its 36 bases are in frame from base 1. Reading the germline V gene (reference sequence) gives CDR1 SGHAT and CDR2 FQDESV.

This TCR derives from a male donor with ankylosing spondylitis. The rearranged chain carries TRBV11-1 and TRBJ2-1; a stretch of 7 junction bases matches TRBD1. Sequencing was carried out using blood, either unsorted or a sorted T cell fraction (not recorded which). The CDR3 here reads CASSFDRDEQFF. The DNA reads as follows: TGTGCCAGCAGCTTCGACAGGGATGAGCAGTTCTTC.